This paragraph covers one T cell receptor (beta chain) sequence. Its antigen remains unidentified. These data come from a study of OX40 agonist ivuxolimab in advanced cancers. Overall study context: Patients were infused with ivuxolimab every 2 weeks at 0.01 to 10 mg/kg. Dose-escalation cases comprised hepatocellular carcinoma, melanoma, renal cell or head and neck cancer. People who had prior anti-PD-1, anti-PD-L1 or anti-CTLA-4 therapy could take part, and around 40% had some.

Study observations and caveats: At 0.1-3.0 mg/kg, partial responders had clonal expansion among the lowest observed.

V lost 0 bases and J lost 2, with 9 bases in between. This CDR3 contains 14 residues. Germline CDR1 is SGHRS and CDR2 is YFSETQ. Generated by immunoSEQ multiplex PCR, the TCRdb table keeps only in-frame clones and is missing some. The table includes under 100,000 clones, approximately 85% detected once. This clonotype was sampled from an adult with an advanced solid tumor such as melanoma, head and neck, liver or kidney cancer. The sample in question was CD4+ or CD8+ T cells sorted from blood, obtained in a trial of the OX40 agonist ivuxolimab. This sequence joins TRBV5-1 and TRBJ2-7; perhaps TRBD1 as D (6 bases). The CDR3 spells CASSLGTDAYEQYF. In DNA, the CDR3 is TGCGCCAGCAGCTTGGGGACAGATGCCTACGAGCAGTACTTC.